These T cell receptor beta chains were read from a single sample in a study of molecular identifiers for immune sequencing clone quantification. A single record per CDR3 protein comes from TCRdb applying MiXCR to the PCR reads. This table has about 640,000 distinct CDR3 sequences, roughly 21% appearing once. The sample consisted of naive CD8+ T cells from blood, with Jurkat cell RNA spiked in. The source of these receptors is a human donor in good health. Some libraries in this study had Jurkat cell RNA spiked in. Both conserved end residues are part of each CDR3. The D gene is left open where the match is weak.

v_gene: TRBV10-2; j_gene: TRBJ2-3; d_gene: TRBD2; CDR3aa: CASRGGLAGGTGTDTQYF
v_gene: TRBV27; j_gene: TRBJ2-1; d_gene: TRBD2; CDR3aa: CASSFLAGGSYNEQFF
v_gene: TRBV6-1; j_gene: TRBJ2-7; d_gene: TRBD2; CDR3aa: CASGRLAGVREQYF
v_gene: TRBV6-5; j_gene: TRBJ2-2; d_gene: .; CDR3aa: CASSGRVPTGELFF
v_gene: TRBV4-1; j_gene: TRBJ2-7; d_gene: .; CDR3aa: CASSQVGRYEQYF
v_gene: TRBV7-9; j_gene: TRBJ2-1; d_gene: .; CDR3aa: CASSFYEDNEQFF
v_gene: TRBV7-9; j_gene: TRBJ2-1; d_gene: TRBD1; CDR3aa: CASSPTGGRSYNEQLF
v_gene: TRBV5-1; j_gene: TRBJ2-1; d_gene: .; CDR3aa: CASSGSVLNEQFF
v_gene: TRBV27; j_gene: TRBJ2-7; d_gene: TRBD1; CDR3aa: CASSPRPGTGDKGYEQYF
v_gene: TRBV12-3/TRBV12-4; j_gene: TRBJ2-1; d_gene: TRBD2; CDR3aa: CASSFLAGGGYNEQFF
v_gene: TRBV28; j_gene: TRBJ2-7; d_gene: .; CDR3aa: CASSLWVGTYEQYF
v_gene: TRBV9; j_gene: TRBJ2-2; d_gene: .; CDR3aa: CASSEASVGTGELFF
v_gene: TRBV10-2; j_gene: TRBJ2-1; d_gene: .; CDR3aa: CASSEPPDEQFF
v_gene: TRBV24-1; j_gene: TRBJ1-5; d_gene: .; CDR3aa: CATGNYQPQHF
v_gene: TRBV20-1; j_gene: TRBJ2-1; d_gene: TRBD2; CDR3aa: CSARAKGLVYNEQFF
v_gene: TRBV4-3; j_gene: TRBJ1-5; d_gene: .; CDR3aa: CASSQEVGGFGNQPQHF
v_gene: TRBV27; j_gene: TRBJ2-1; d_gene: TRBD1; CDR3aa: CASNTGGNEQFF
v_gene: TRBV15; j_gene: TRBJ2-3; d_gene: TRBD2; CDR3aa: CATSRDRRTSVPDTQYF
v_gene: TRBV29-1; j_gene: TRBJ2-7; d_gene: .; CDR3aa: CSVEDRQGTYEQYF
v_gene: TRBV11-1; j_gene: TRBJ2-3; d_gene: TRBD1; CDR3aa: CASSLLDRGPDTQYF
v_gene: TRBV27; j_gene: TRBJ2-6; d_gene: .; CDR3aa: CASSLKGGWANVLTF
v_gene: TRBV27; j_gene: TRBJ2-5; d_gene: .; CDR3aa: CASRAGEDQETQYF
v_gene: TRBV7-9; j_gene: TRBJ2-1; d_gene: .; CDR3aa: CASSGRQDLLFF